This T cell receptor (beta chain) stems from a study of shared clonotypes between healthy human individuals. Findings of the study overall: Expectations were that clonotype sharing among donors would be affected by sequencing depth.

Germline lookup yields CDR1 SQVTM and CDR2 ANQGSEA. The length of the CDR3 is 16 residues. V was clipped by 7 bases and J by 1 base; unmatched bases: 15. Healthy and HIV-negative, the adult donors had no recent acute infections or vaccinations. A note on this clone: Antigen unknown.

The data were produced by immunoSEQ multiplex PCR, yet TCRdb's version contains in-frame clones alone and is incomplete. The sample shows millions of clones, approximately 94% of them seen only once. Material: naive CD4+ T cells sorted from blood. As for subset: CD45RA+ positively selected. The receptor was isolated from a man aged 18 to 29 in good health. The chain recombines TRBV29-1 with TRBJ2-5, with TRBD2 matching 7 bases. This chain's CDR3 is CSAQPSSGHSQETQYF. The CDR3 DNA sequence: TGCAGCGCCCAACCTTCTAGCGGCCATAGCCAAGAGACCCAGTACTTC.